This T cell receptor beta chain was retrieved from a study of early stage breast cancer tumors. Study-level information: About 70% of the 16 invasive tumors were ER+, PR+ and HER2-.

Whole-study findings and limits: Tumors had roughly 2.5-fold higher T cell density than normal breast.

Here immunoSEQ multiplex PCR was the method, and the copy in TCRdb shows in-frame clones only, minus some. The sample carries some 72,000 clones, more than 60% recorded once. On this clone: Antigen unknown.

CDR3 length: 15 amino acids. Trimming cost V 2 bases and J 5 bases; bases outside gene matches: 3. The germline V gene has CDR1 SEHNR and CDR2 FQNEAQ (reference sequence). Sample: blood. The chain is built from TRBV7-9 and TRBJ2-5, with 12 positions matching TRBD2. The TCR comes from a person in their sixties with breast cancer. The CDR3 reads CASSLLAGGSETQYF. For the CDR3, the DNA is TGTGCCAGCAGCTTACTAGCGGGGGGGAGCGAGACCCAGTACTTC.